This T cell receptor (beta chain) is drawn from a study of OX40 agonist ivuxolimab in advanced cancers. In the study overall: Ivuxolimab, which targeted the costimulatory receptor OX40 (CD134), was an agonistic, fully human IgG2 monoclonal antibody. Patients were allowed to have had prior anti-PD-1, anti-PD-L1 or anti-CTLA-4 therapy, and approximately 43% of the dose-escalation patients had previously received checkpoint inhibitors. Intravenous ivuxolimab was administered to patients every 2 weeks at six dose levels: 0.01, 0.1, 0.3, 1.5, 3 and 10 mg/kg. Peripheral TCRbeta sequencing aimed to test whether ivuxolimab altered TCR sequence diversity and caused clonal T-cell expansion. The dose-escalation cohort was roughly 80% male with a mean age of about 65 years, ranging from about 20 to 85. Among the approximately 50 dose-escalation patients, around 19 had hepatocellular carcinoma, around 15 melanoma, 9 renal cell carcinoma and 9 head and neck cancer. Partial responses occurred in three dose-escalation patients, of whom one had hepatocellular carcinoma and two had cutaneous melanoma. The monotherapy dose-escalation portion (N ≈ 56 patients) of the phase I ivuxolimab trial is reported in the paper. Overall results and qualifications from the work: After ivuxolimab, expanded clones were on average more numerous among CD8+ T cells than among CD4+ T cells. In partial responders in the 0.1-3.0 mg/kg groups, normalized peripheral clonal expansion was found to be among the lowest, especially among CD8+ T cells. Low levels of normalized T-cell clonal expansion were also seen in some nonresponding patients. Antigen specificity was not determined for the clonally expanded peripheral T cells. At doses from 0.1 to 3.0 mg/kg, clonal expansion was seen in both CD4+ and CD8+ blood T cells between baseline and week 6.

Cut back by 2 bases and 8 bases, the V and J ends lie 12 bases apart. The germline V gene (reference sequence) provides CDR1 SEHNR and CDR2 FQNEAQ. The cysteine opens and the phenylalanine closes a CDR3 of 13 amino acids. Only the CDR3 DNA is retained, 39 bases long and in frame from the first base. Patients with autoimmune disease history or receiving systemic immunosuppression were excluded from the trial. Peripheral blood for TCR sequencing was collected from all dose cohorts at baseline, on cycle 4 day 1, and on cycle 7 day 1. Samples came from an open-label, multicenter, first-in-human phase I dose-escalation trial of ivuxolimab. Adults with locally advanced or metastatic head and neck squamous cell, hepatocellular, melanoma or renal cell carcinoma were enrolled in the trial. Before TCR sequencing, CD4+ T cells and CD8+ T cells from peripheral blood were sorted into separate populations. Comments on this clone: Its cognate antigen has yet to be identified. The record has no base qualities; no much larger clone is one base away.

Genomic DNA was isolated from the sorted cells so that the TCRbeta CDR3 region could be sequenced. The immunoSEQ Assay was used for sequencing of TCRbeta CDR3 regions. As stored in TCRdb, this immuneACCESS dataset retains in-frame rearrangements with V and J assigned. A fraction of the clones does not appear; measured against another copy, unresolved V genes explain less than half of the discrepancy, and the remainder lacks a known reason. The sample contains about 40,000 clones, roughly 86% of them found a single time. The ten largest clonotypes hold around 2% of the sample. This specimen was CD4+ or CD8+ T cells sorted from blood, taken in a trial of the OX40 agonist ivuxolimab. This TCR derives from an adult with an advanced solid tumor such as melanoma, head and neck, liver or kidney cancer. The chain is made from TRBV7-9 and TRBJ1-2; 5 matching bases give a weak D call of TRBD1. The nucleotide sequence reads TGTGCCAGCAGCTTATCGGTAGGGGACGGCTACACCTTC. Translated, it reads CASSLSVGDGYTF.